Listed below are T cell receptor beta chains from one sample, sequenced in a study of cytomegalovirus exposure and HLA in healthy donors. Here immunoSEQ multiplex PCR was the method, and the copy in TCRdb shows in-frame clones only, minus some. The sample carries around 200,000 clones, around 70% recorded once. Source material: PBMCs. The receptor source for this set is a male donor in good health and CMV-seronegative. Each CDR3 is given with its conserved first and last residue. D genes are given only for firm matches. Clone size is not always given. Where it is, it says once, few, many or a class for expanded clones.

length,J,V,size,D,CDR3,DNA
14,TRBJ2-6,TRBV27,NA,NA,CASSSYSGANVLTF,TGTGCCAGCAGTTCCTACTCTGGGGCCAACGTCCTGACTTTC
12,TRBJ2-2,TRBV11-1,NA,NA,CASSFYTGELFF,TGTGCCAGCAGCTTCTACACCGGGGAGCTGTTTTTT
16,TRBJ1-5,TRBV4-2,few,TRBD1,CASSQDGTGDNQPQHF,TGTGCCAGCAGCCAAGATGGAACAGGGGACAATCAGCCCCAGCATTTT
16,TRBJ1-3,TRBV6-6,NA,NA,CASSYYTGSSGNTIYF,TGTGCCAGCAGTTACTATACAGGAAGCTCTGGAAACACCATATATTTT
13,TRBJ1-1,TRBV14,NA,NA,CASSQAGRAEAFF,TGTGCCAGCAGCCAAGCTGGCAGGGCTGAAGCTTTCTTT
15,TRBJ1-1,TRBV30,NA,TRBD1,CAWTTKGQGVTEAFF,TGTGCCTGGACCACCAAAGGACAGGGGGTCACTGAAGCTTTCTTT
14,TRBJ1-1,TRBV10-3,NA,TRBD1,CAIKTPGQGVEAFF,TGTGCCATCAAAACACCGGGACAGGGTGTTGAAGCTTTCTTT
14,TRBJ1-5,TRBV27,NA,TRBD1,CASSSRGSNQPQHF,TGTGCCAGCAGTTCCAGGGGGAGCAATCAGCCCCAGCATTTT
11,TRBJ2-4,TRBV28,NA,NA,CASSLWDSSYF,TGTGCCAGCAGTTTATGGGACTCATCCTACTTC
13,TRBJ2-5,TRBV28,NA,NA,CASSTGYGETQYF,TGTGCCAGCAGTACAGGGTATGGAGAGACCCAGTACTTC
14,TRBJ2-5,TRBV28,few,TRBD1,CASSPGQHQETQYF,TGTGCCAGCTCACCGGGACAGCACCAAGAGACCCAGTACTTC